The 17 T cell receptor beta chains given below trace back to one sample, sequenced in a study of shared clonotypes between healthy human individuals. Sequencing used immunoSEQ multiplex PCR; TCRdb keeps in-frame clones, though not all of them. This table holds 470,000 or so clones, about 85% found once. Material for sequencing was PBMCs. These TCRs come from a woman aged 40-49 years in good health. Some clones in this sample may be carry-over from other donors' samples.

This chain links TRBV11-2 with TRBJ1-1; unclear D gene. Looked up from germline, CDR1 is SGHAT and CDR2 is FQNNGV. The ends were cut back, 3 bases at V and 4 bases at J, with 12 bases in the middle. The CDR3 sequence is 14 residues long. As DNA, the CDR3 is TGTGCCAGCAGCTTGCAAGAGGGCGGCACTGAAGCTTTCTTT. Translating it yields CASSLQEGGTEAFF.

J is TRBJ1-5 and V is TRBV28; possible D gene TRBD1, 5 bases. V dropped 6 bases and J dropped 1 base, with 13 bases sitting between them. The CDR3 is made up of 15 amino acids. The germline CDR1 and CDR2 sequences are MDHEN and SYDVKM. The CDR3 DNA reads TGTGCCAGCAGCCCAGGGTGGCCCAGCAATCAGCCCCAGCATTTT. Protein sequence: CASSPGWPSNQPQHF.

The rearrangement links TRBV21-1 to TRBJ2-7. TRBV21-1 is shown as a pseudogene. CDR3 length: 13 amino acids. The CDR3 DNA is TGTGCCAGCAGCCTTCCGGGGCGCTACGAGCAGTACTTC. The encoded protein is CASSLPGRYEQYF.

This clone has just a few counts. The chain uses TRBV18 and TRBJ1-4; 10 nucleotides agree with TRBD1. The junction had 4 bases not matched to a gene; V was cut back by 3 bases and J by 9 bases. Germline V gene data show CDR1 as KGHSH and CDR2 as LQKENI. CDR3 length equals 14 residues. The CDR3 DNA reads TGTGCCAGCTCACCCGGGACAGGGGATCAAAAACTGTTTTTT. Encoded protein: CASSPGTGDQKLFF.

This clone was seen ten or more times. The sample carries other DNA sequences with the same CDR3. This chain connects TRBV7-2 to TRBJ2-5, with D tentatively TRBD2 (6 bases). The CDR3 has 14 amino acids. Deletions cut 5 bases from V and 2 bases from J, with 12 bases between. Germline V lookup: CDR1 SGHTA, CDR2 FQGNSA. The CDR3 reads CASSLGLRQETQYF. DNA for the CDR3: TGTGCCAGCAGCCTGGGACTCCGGCAAGAGACCCAGTACTTC.

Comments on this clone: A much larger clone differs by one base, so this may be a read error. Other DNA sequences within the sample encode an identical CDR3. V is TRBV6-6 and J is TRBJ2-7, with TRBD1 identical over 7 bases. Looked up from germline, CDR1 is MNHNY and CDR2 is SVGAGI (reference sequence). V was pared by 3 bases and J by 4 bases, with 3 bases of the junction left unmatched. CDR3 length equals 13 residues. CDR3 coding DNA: TGTGCCAGCAGTTATCGACAGGGATACGAGCAGTACTTC. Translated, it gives CASSYRQGYEQYF.

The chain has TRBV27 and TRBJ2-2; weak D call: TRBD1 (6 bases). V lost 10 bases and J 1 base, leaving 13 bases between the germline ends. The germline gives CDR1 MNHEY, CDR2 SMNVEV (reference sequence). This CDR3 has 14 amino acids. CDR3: CATTQGRNTGELFF. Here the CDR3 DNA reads TGTGCCACCACCCAGGGGAGGAACACCGGGGAGCTGTTTTTT.

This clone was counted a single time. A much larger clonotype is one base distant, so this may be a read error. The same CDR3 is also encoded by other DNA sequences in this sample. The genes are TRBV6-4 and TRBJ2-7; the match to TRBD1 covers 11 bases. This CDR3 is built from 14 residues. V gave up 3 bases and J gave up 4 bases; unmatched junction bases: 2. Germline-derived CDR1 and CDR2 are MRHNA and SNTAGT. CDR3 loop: CASSEGQGGYEQYF. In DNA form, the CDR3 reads TGTGCCAGCAGTGAGGGACAGGGGGGGTACGAGCAGTACTTC.

The CDR3 DNA sequence: TGTGCCAGCAGCCCAAGTGTAATAGCTATCTCTGGAAACACCATATATTTT. This sequence encodes CASSPSVIAISGNTIYF. The chain carries TRBV7-9 and TRBJ1-3; D not resolved. V was cut by 5 bases and J by 0 bases, with 17 bases left in between. The CDR3 is 17 residues long. Germline CDR1 and CDR2: SEHNR and FQNEAQ (reference sequence).

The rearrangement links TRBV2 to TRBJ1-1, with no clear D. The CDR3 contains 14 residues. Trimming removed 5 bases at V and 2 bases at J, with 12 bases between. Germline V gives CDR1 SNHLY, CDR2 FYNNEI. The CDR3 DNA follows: TGTGCCAGCAGTCTGGGCAGTCATAACACTGAAGCTTTCTTT. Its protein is CASSLGSHNTEAFF. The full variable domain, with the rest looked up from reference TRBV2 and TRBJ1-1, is EPEVTQTPSHQVTQMGQEVILRCVPISNHLYFYWYRQILGQKVEFLVSFYNNEISEKSEIFDDQFSVERPDGSNFTLKIRSTKLEDSAMYFCASSLGSHNTEAFFGQGTRLTVV.

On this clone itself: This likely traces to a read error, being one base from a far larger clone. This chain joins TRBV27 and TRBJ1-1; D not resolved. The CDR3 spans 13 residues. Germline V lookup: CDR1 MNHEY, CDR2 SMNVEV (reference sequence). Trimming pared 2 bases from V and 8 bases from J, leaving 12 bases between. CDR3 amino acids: CASSLRGSREAFF. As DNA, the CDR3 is TGTGCCAGCAGTTTACGGGGATCCAGGGAAGCTTTCTTT.

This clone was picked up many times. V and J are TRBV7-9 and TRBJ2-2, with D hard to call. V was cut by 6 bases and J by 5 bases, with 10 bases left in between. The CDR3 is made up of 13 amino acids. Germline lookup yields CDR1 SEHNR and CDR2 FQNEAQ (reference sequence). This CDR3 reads CASRAMETGELFF. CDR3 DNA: TGTGCCAGCAGGGCGATGGAGACCGGGGAGCTGTTTTTT.

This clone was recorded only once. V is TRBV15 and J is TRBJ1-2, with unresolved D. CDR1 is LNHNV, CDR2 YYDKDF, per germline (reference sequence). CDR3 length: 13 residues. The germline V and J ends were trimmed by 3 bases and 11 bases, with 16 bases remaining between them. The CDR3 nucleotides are TGTGCCACCAGCAGCGAGGGTGGTATTGGGTACACCTTC. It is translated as CATSSEGGIGYTF. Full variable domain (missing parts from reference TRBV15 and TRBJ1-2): DAMVIQNPRYQVTQFGKPVTLSCSQTLNHNVMYWYQQKSSQAPKLLFHYYDKDFNNEADTPDNFQSRRPNTSFCFLDIRSPGLGDTAMYLCATSSEGGIGYTFGSGTRLTVV.

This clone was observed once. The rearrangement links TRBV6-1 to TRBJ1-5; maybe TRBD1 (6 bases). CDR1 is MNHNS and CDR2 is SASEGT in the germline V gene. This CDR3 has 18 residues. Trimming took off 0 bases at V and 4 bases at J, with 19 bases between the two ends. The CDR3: CASSEAPRGGLGNQPQHF. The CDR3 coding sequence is TGTGCCAGCAGTGAAGCGCCCCGAGGGGGGCTAGGAAATCAGCCCCAGCATTTT.

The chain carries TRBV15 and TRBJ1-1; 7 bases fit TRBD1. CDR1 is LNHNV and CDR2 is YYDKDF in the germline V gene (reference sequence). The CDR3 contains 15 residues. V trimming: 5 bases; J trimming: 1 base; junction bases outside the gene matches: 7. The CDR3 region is CATSPRTGSNTEAFF. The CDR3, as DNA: TGTGCCACCAGCCCGCGGACAGGATCGAACACTGAAGCTTTCTTT.

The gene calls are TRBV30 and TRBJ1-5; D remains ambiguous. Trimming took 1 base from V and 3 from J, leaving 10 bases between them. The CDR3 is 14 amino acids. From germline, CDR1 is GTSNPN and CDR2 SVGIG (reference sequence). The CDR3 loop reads CAWSGGTINQPQHF. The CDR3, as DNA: TGTGCCTGGAGTGGGGGTACTATCAATCAGCCCCAGCATTTT.

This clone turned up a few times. The DNA for the CDR3 is TGTGCCAGCAGTGCCATTCCGGCTAGCGGAGGCGATGAGCAGTTCTTC. Protein sequence: CASSAIPASGGDEQFF. The chain employs TRBV6-4 and TRBJ2-1, with 7 positions matching TRBD2. J was trimmed by 8 bases and V by 4 bases; bases with no gene match: 14. This CDR3 contains 16 residues. CDR1 MRHNA and CDR2 SNTAGT come from the germline V gene.